These T cell receptor beta chains were read from a single sample in a study of blood T cell repertoires in COVID-19. The assay was immunoSEQ multiplex PCR, and TCRdb's table has in-frame clones only and misses some. The repertoire holds about 190,000 clones, with approximately 80% as singletons. Input material: peripheral blood. The source of these receptors is a man aged 45-65 years who had recovered from COVID-19. The CDR3 runs from the conserved cysteine through the conserved F or W. D genes are given only for firm matches. Not every row has a clone size; where given, it reads once, few, many or a size class.

clone size | J gene | D gene | V gene | CDR3 protein | CDR3 DNA
- | TRBJ2-1 | TRBD1 | TRBV12-3/TRBV12-4 | CASTWDRFGEQFF | TGTGCCAGCACCTGGGACAGGTTCGGAGAGCAGTTCTTC
- | TRBJ1-6 | - | TRBV27 | CASAYPEHNSPLHF | TGTGCCAGCGCTTACCCCGAGCATAATTCACCCCTCCACTTT
- | TRBJ2-5 | - | TRBV10-3 | CAIGPATRQETQYF | TGTGCCATCGGGCCGGCGACGCGCCAAGAGACCCAGTACTTC
- | TRBJ2-1 | - | TRBV5-4 | CASSLDYNNEQFF | TGTGCCAGCAGCTTGGACTACAACAATGAGCAGTTCTTC
- | TRBJ2-7 | - | TRBV11-2 | CASSANLQQDEQYF | TGTGCCAGCAGCGCGAATCTCCAACAGGACGAGCAGTACTTC
- | TRBJ2-5 | - | TRBV5-1 | CASTEPGSEETQYF | TGCGCCAGCACCGAACCCGGTTCGGAGGAGACCCAGTACTTC
- | TRBJ2-3 | TRBD2 | TRBV27 | CASSLNAGGRDTQYF | TGTGCCAGCAGTTTGAATGCGGGGGGTCGGGATACGCAGTATTTT
- | TRBJ1-1 | - | TRBV30 | CAWSPTGVGEAFF | TGTGCCTGGAGTCCCACGGGGGTTGGTGAAGCTTTCTTT
- | TRBJ2-1 | - | TRBV6-6 | CASSYTRDEQFF | TGTGCCAGCAGTTACACTCGGGATGAGCAGTTCTTC
- | TRBJ2-1 | TRBD2 | TRBV19 | CASSFSGSYNEQFF | TGTGCCAGTAGTTTTAGCGGGAGCTACAATGAGCAGTTCTTC
- | TRBJ1-2 | - | TRBV24-1 | CATSDGIYGYTF | TGTGCCACCAGTGACGGGATCTATGGCTACACCTTC
- | TRBJ1-2 | TRBD1 | TRBV19 | CASSTGQGTYGYTF | TGTGCCAGTAGTACTGGACAGGGGACCTATGGCTACACCTTC
once | TRBJ2-5 | TRBD1 | TRBV27 | CASSPRGQGVETQYF | TGTGCCAGCAGTCCACGGGGACAGGGGGTAGAGACCCAGTACTTC
- | TRBJ2-2 | TRBD2 | TRBV15 | CATSRDTRGTSFFPGELFF | TGTGCCACCAGCAGAGATACTAGAGGGACTAGCTTTTTTCCCGGGGAGCTGTTTTTT
once | TRBJ2-3 | TRBD2 | TRBV5-4 | CASSQTSGRPDTQYF | TGTGCCAGCAGTCAGACTAGCGGGAGGCCAGATACGCAGTATTTT
- | TRBJ1-1 | - | TRBV25-1 | CASSDSGKFTEAFF | TGTGCCAGCAGTGATTCAGGGAAATTCACTGAAGCTTTCTTT